The 10 T cell receptor beta chains listed next were all sequenced from one sample in a study of T cells in women clearing cervical HPV infection (dated by TCRdb to the late 2010s). The library was produced with the immunoSEQ multiplex PCR assay. TCRdb limited this immuneACCESS table to in-frame rearrangements with V and J called. A share of clones is missing; checked studies link under half to unresolved V genes, and the rest is unexplained. This sample's clone table shows roughly 24,000 clones. The top ten clones comprise approximately 5% of the sample. The sample consisted of blood buffy coat. Source of these receptors: a woman aged 18 to 75 with a cervical HPV16 infection that either progressed to CIN3+ or cleared (not recorded which).

In the case of this clone: The DNA ends 3 residues before the CDR3 does, and the rest of the CDR3 is filled in from the germline J gene. The genes are TRBV7-9 and TRBJ2-7; perhaps D is TRBD1 or TRBD2 (5 bases each). V was clipped by 3 bases and J by 2 bases, with 11 bases between them. Germline V gives CDR1 SEHNR, CDR2 FQNEAQ (reference sequence). The CDR3 length is 14 residues. The CDR3 protein is CASSFRRGAYEQYF. The DNA read from the CDR3 is TGTGCCAGCAGCTTTAGACGAGGGGCCTACGAG. Supplemented by reference TRBV7-9 and TRBJ2-7, the full variable domain reads DTGVSQNPRHKITKRGQNVTFRCDPISEHNRLYWYRQTLGQGPEFLTYFQNEAQLEKSRLLSDRFSAERPKGSFSTLEIQRTEQGDSAMYLCASSFRRGAYEQYFGPGTRLTVT.

Turning to this clone: The read comes to an end 3 residues before the CDR3 does, leaving the germline J gene to fill in the end. The chain employs TRBV6-1 and TRBJ1-2; 11 nucleotides align to TRBD1. CDR1 and CDR2 (germline): MNHNS, SASEGT. The CDR3 is 15 amino acids. The CDR3 loop is CASSGTGGTWRDYTF. The part of the CDR3 DNA that was read is TGTGCCAGCAGTGGGACAGGGGGCACGTGGAGGGAC.

Note on this clone: The read stops 3 residues short of the end of the CDR3; the missing end is completed from the germline J gene. The V and J genes are TRBV12-5 and TRBJ2-6, with TRBD1 as a possible D gene (6 bases). V was trimmed by 3 bases and J by 0 bases, leaving 9 bases between them. Germline assignment: CDR1 LGHNT and CDR2 FRNRAP. This CDR3 spans 16 amino acids. This CDR3 is CASGLGQPSGANVLTF. CDR3 DNA, as far as it was read: TGTGCTAGTGGTTTAGGACAGCCCTCTGGGGCCAACGTC. The entire variable domain, with the rest obtained from reference TRBV12-5 and TRBJ2-6, is as follows: DARVTQTPRHKVTEMGQEVTMRCQPILGHNTVFWYRQTMMQGLELLAYFRNRAPLDDSGMPKDRFSAEMPDATLATLKIQPSEPRDSAVYFCASGLGQPSGANVLTFGAGSRLTVL.

Regarding this clone: The DNA ends 3 residues before the CDR3 does, and the rest of the CDR3 is filled in from the germline J gene. The chain carries TRBV2 and TRBJ1-2; TRBD1 matches at 7 bases. Per the germline V gene, CDR1 is SNHLY and CDR2 is FYNNEI. Trimming removed 7 bases from V and 5 bases from J; junction bases left unmatched: 13. The CDR3 has 15 amino acids. The CDR3 bases that were read are TGTGCCAGCACCCCCGGACAGGCTACATTTTATGGC. Its translation: CASTPGQATFYG. The CDR3, in full, reads CASTPGQATFYGYTF.

Comment on this clone: The CDR3 goes on 3 residues after the read ends, and that part is filled in from the germline J gene. The chain carries TRBV7-9 and TRBJ2-3, with 8 bases aligning to TRBD2. The germline CDR1 and CDR2 sequences are SEHNR and FQNEAQ (reference sequence). The CDR3 runs 15 residues. The CDR3 loop reads CASSPLRGRRETQYF. The DNA read from the CDR3 is TGTGCCAGCAGCCCGCTCCGCGGGAGGAGGGAGACG. The whole variable domain, remainder taken from reference TRBV7-9 and TRBJ2-3, is DTGVSQNPRHKITKRGQNVTFRCDPISEHNRLYWYRQTLGQGPEFLTYFQNEAQLEKSRLLSDRFSAERPKGSFSTLEIQRTEQGDSAMYLCASSPLRGRRETQYFGPGTRLTVL.

The sequenced CDR3 bases are TGTGCCAGCGTTTCGGACAGGCCTCTAGCCAAAAACATT. Protein product: CASVSDRPLAKNI. The whole CDR3 sequence is CASVSDRPLAKNIQYF. V is TRBV28 and J is TRBJ2-4; 7 bases align to TRBD1. The read finishes 3 residues shy of the CDR3 end, and the germline J gene is used to complete it. The CDR3 extends over 16 amino acids. Germline trimming cut 8 bases from V and 0 bases from J; bases unmatched to any gene: 10. The germline V gene has CDR1 MDHEN and CDR2 SYDVKM.

Notes on this clone: The observed sequence ends 3 residues before the CDR3 terminus, with the missing tail filled in from the germline J gene. V gene TRBV20-1 combines with J gene TRBJ1-2; D is perhaps TRBD1 (5 bases). Germline V gene sequence: CDR1 DFQATT, CDR2 SNEGSKA (reference sequence). The CDR3 consists of 14 residues. V was cut by 3 bases and J by 4 bases, with 15 bases left in between. The CDR3 loop reads CSASPAREVYGYTF. The sequenced CDR3 bases are TGCAGTGCTAGCCCCGCCAGGGAGGTCTATGGC.

Notes on this clone: With the read ending 3 residues before the CDR3 end, the germline J gene is used to fill in that end. The J gene is TRBJ1-5, the V gene TRBV5-1; D gene uncertain. Trimming pared 0 bases from V and 0 bases from J, leaving 4 bases between. The CDR3 runs to 14 residues. CDR1 is SGHRS, CDR2 YFSETQ, per germline. Incomplete CDR3 DNA: TGCGCCAGCAGCTTGGCGGGTAGCAATCAGCCC. It yields the protein CASSLAGSNQP. The full-length CDR3 reads as CASSLAGSNQPQHF.

On this clone itself: Read data end 3 residues before the CDR3 end; the end is taken from the germline J gene. The chain recombines TRBV7-6 with TRBJ1-2, with a weak D call TRBD1 (6 bases). The V gene's germline CDR1 is SGHVS and CDR2 FNYEAQ. This CDR3 has 14 amino acids. V was cut by 4 bases and J by 5 bases, with 14 bases left in between. CDR3 sequence reads: CASSSQGSGYGYTF. The CDR3 bases that were read are TGTGCCAGCAGCTCCCAGGGGTCGGGGTATGGC.

About this clone itself: The read finishes 3 residues shy of the CDR3 end, and the germline J gene is used to complete it. The rearrangement joins TRBV7-2 to TRBJ2-3, with D uncertain. The CDR3 runs 13 residues. V was shortened by 5 bases and J by 4 bases, with 10 bases between the two germline ends. Germline loops: CDR1 SGHTA, CDR2 FQGNSA. Incomplete CDR3 DNA: TGTGCCAGCAGCGCATCACTGGCAGATACG. Its translation is CASSASLADT. The entire CDR3 is CASSASLADTQYF.